This is a list of T cell receptor beta chains from one sample in a study of graft-versus-host responses after intestinal transplantation. No cognate antigen is known for these TCRs. TCRdb's copy holds only in-frame clones and misses some; the assay was immunoSEQ multiplex PCR. The sample includes about 82,000 clones, roughly 89% of them seen just once. This material consisted of unstimulated CD4+ T cells sorted from spleen or lymph node cells, taken before intestinal transplant. These receptors were collected from a human donor who received an intestinal transplant. The CDR3 runs from the conserved cysteine through the conserved F or W. The D gene is left open where the match is weak. Part of the rows lack a size; the others show once, few, many or a class for expanded clones.

size: NA
V: TRBV30
J: TRBJ2-7
D: TRBD1
CDR3: CAWSFGTGGRYEQYF
DNA: TGTGCCTGGAGTTTCGGGACAGGGGGACGCTACGAGCAGTACTTC

size: NA
V: TRBV14
J: TRBJ2-7
D: TRBD2
CDR3: CASSRGRAYEQYF
DNA: TGTGCCAGCAGCCGTGGGAGGGCCTACGAGCAGTACTTC

size: NA
V: TRBV7-6
J: TRBJ2-3
D: TRBD2
CDR3: CASSFLAGLGDTQYF
DNA: TGTGCCAGCAGCTTTCTAGCGGGGCTGGGGGATACGCAGTATTTT

size: NA
V: TRBV27
J: TRBJ2-3
D: NA
CDR3: CASAEGVSNQPQYF
DNA: TGTGCCAGTGCCGAGGGGGTTAGCAATCAGCCCCAGTATTTT

size: NA
V: TRBV4-3
J: TRBJ2-2
D: TRBD2
CDR3: CASSQEPGLAGGIATGPGELFF
DNA: TGCGCCAGCAGCCAAGAGCCAGGACTAGCGGGGGGGATAGCAACAGGACCCGGGGAGCTGTTTTTT

size: NA
V: TRBV7-8
J: TRBJ2-7
D: NA
CDR3: CASSLVSAFSSYEQYF
DNA: TGTGCCAGCAGCTTAGTATCAGCGTTTAGCTCCTACGAGCAGTACTTC

size: NA
V: TRBV5-1
J: TRBJ1-2
D: NA
CDR3: CASSLALGRNYGYTF
DNA: TGCGCCAGCAGCTTGGCCCTTGGCCGTAACTATGGCTACACCTTC

size: NA
V: TRBV7-8
J: TRBJ1-1
D: TRBD1
CDR3: CASSFPTGLNTEAFF
DNA: TGTGCCAGCAGCTTCCCGACAGGGCTGAACACTGAAGCTTTCTTT

size: NA
V: TRBV10-1
J: TRBJ2-3
D: TRBD2
CDR3: CASSSGGPPEDTQYF
DNA: TGCGCCAGCAGTAGCGGGGGGCCCCCCGAGGATACGCAGTATTTT

size: once
V: TRBV6-5
J: TRBJ1-6
D: TRBD1
CDR3: CASSYLGQVVYSPLHF
DNA: TGTGCCAGCAGTTACTTAGGACAGGTGGTGTATTCACCCCTCCACTTT

size: NA
V: TRBV7-2
J: TRBJ1-3
D: TRBD1
CDR3: CASSLVGTGGGNTIYF
DNA: TGTGCCAGCAGCTTAGTGGGGACAGGGGGCGGAAACACCATATATTTT

size: once
V: TRBV5-1
J: TRBJ2-5
D: TRBD2
CDR3: CASSLDPRGGQETQYF
DNA: TGCGCCAGCAGCTTGGACCCTCGCGGGGGGCAAGAGACCCAGTACTTC

size: NA
V: TRBV30
J: TRBJ2-3
D: TRBD2
CDR3: CAWSVPRTSGVKDTQYF
DNA: TGTGCCTGGAGTGTACCAAGGACTAGCGGGGTTAAAGATACGCAGTATTTT

size: NA
V: TRBV7-2
J: TRBJ1-4
D: NA
CDR3: CASSFGRVLNEKLFF
DNA: TGTGCCAGCAGCTTTGGTCGAGTCCTTAATGAAAAACTGTTTTTT

size: NA
V: TRBV6-5
J: TRBJ1-2
D: NA
CDR3: CASSYRPREEGGYTF
DNA: TGTGCCAGCAGTTACCGCCCCAGGGAGGAAGGAGGCTACACCTTC

size: NA
V: TRBV5-4
J: TRBJ2-1
D: TRBD2
CDR3: CASSSIGLGISNEQFF
DNA: TGTGCCAGCAGCTCCATAGGACTAGGAATTAGCAATGAGCAGTTCTTC

size: NA
V: TRBV2
J: TRBJ1-1
D: NA
CDR3: CASSAGVGNTEAFF
DNA: TGTGCCAGCAGTGCGGGGGTGGGGAACACTGAAGCTTTCTTT

size: NA
V: TRBV2
J: TRBJ2-4
D: TRBD1
CDR3: CAIRGTGTNIQYF
DNA: TGTGCCATCAGGGGGACAGGGACAAACATTCAGTACTTC

size: NA
V: TRBV7-9
J: TRBJ2-1
D: NA
CDR3: CASSQAVGEQFF
DNA: TGTGCCAGCAGCCAAGCGGTGGGCGAGCAGTTCTTC

size: NA
V: TRBV27
J: TRBJ1-5
D: NA
CDR3: CASGGGLRDNQPQHF
DNA: TGTGCCAGCGGGGGGGGGCTCAGAGACAATCAGCCCCAGCATTTT

size: NA
V: TRBV7-8
J: TRBJ1-4
D: TRBD1
CDR3: CASSSRDSGDEKLFF
DNA: TGTGCCAGCAGCTCGAGGGACAGTGGGGATGAAAAACTGTTTTTT

size: NA
V: TRBV6-6
J: TRBJ1-1
D: TRBD1
CDR3: CASSSTNGQAEAFF
DNA: TGTGCCAGCAGTTCCACGAATGGACAGGCTGAAGCTTTCTTT

size: NA
V: TRBV6-5
J: TRBJ1-4
D: NA
CDR3: CASSSSQGGGEKLFF
DNA: TGTGCCAGCAGCAGCTCCCAGGGCGGGGGGGAAAAACTGTTTTTT

size: NA
V: TRBV11-2
J: TRBJ2-6
D: NA
CDR3: CASSYRAGANVLTF
DNA: TGTGCCAGCAGCTATCGAGCTGGGGCCAACGTCCTGACTTTC

size: once
V: TRBV9
J: TRBJ2-7
D: TRBD1
CDR3: CASSPQGTGVSYEQYF
DNA: TGTGCCAGCAGCCCACAAGGGACAGGGGTTTCCTACGAGCAGTACTTC

size: NA
V: TRBV4-3
J: TRBJ1-2
D: TRBD1
CDR3: CASSQDYDRGSFGYTF
DNA: TGCGCCAGCAGCCAAGATTACGACAGGGGATCTTTTGGCTACACCTTC

size: NA
V: TRBV29-1
J: TRBJ1-2
D: TRBD1
CDR3: CSVTTGVFNGYTF
DNA: TGCAGCGTTACGACAGGGGTTTTCAATGGCTACACCTTC

size: NA
V: TRBV18
J: TRBJ2-3
D: TRBD2
CDR3: CASSPTVAGITDTQYF
DNA: TGTGCCAGCTCACCAACGGTAGCGGGAATCACAGATACGCAGTATTTT

size: NA
V: TRBV20-1
J: TRBJ2-1
D: NA
CDR3: CSAQGGNEQFF
DNA: TGCAGTGCCCAGGGGGGAAATGAGCAGTTCTTC

size: NA
V: TRBV7-7
J: TRBJ1-1
D: NA
CDR3: CASSFSPPTGVVAFF
DNA: TGTGCCAGCAGCTTCTCCCCCCCGACGGGGGTAGTAGCTTTCTTT

size: NA
V: TRBV5-1
J: TRBJ2-5
D: TRBD1
CDR3: CASSLLPYRGETQYF
DNA: TGCGCCAGCAGCTTGCTCCCTTACAGGGGGGAGACCCAGTACTTC

size: NA
V: TRBV5-6
J: TRBJ2-7
D: TRBD2
CDR3: CASSLWAGGRYEQYF
DNA: TGTGCCAGCAGCTTGTGGGCGGGGGGACGCTACGAGCAGTACTTC

size: NA
V: TRBV4-3
J: TRBJ2-5
D: TRBD2
CDR3: CASSQERLAGNQYF
DNA: TGCGCCAGCAGCCAAGAGAGACTAGCGGGGAATCAGTACTTC

size: NA
V: TRBV5-4
J: TRBJ1-3
D: NA
CDR3: CASSPVGGGSTGNTIYF
DNA: TGTGCCAGCAGCCCAGTGGGCGGAGGGAGCACTGGAAACACCATATATTTT

size: NA
V: TRBV27
J: TRBJ2-2
D: NA
CDR3: CASAKAIINLSTGELFF
DNA: TGTGCCAGCGCCAAAGCAATAATAAACTTGAGCACCGGGGAGCTGTTTTTT

size: NA
V: TRBV6-6
J: TRBJ2-7
D: TRBD1
CDR3: CASRERQGWFYEQYF
DNA: TGTGCCAGCAGGGAAAGACAGGGATGGTTCTACGAGCAGTACTTC

size: NA
V: TRBV4-3
J: TRBJ2-3
D: NA
CDR3: CASSQVAGNTQYF
DNA: TGCGCCAGCAGCCAAGTGGCAGGGAATACGCAGTATTTT

size: NA
V: TRBV19
J: TRBJ2-7
D: TRBD1
CDR3: CASSTRDRGLRYEQYF
DNA: TGTGCCAGTAGTACCCGGGACAGGGGCCTCAGGTACGAGCAGTACTTC

size: NA
V: TRBV30
J: TRBJ2-3
D: TRBD2
CDR3: CAWSPAVRRGGLDTQYF
DNA: TGTGCCTGGAGCCCTGCCGTGAGGCGGGGGGGCTTAGATACGCAGTATTTT

size: NA
V: TRBV28
J: TRBJ2-7
D: TRBD1
CDR3: CASGLGGQGYEQYF
DNA: TGTGCCAGCGGCTTGGGGGGACAGGGCTACGAGCAGTACTTC

size: NA
V: TRBV9
J: TRBJ1-1
D: NA
CDR3: CAGNTALGSLVYMNTEAFF
DNA: TGTGCCGGAAATACAGCACTCGGAAGTTTGGTGTACATGAACACTGAAGCTTTCTTT

size: NA
V: TRBV6-1
J: TRBJ2-1
D: TRBD2
CDR3: CASSGRLAGAYNEQFF
DNA: TGTGCCAGCAGTGGACGACTAGCGGGGGCATACAATGAGCAGTTCTTC

size: NA
V: TRBV7-9
J: TRBJ1-6
D: NA
CDR3: CASSLEAGSPLHF
DNA: TGTGCCAGCAGCTTGGAAGCGGGTTCACCCCTCCACTTT

size: few
V: TRBV5-1
J: TRBJ1-3
D: NA
CDR3: CASSPGDTATGNTIYF
DNA: TGCGCCAGCAGCCCCGGTGACACTGCGACTGGAAACACCATATATTTT

size: NA
V: TRBV4-3
J: TRBJ2-7
D: TRBD2
CDR3: CASSQAPGGSYEQYF
DNA: TGCGCCAGCAGCCAAGCTCCGGGAGGCTCCTACGAGCAGTACTTC

size: once
V: TRBV11-3
J: TRBJ1-2
D: TRBD1
CDR3: CASSPGQANGYTF
DNA: TGTGCCAGCAGTCCCGGACAGGCTAATGGCTACACCTTC

size: NA
V: TRBV30
J: TRBJ1-2
D: TRBD1
CDR3: CAWSVTGGALLSGYTF
DNA: TGTGCCTGGAGTGTCACAGGGGGCGCGCTACTAAGTGGCTACACCTTC

size: NA
V: TRBV19
J: TRBJ1-2
D: NA
CDR3: CASSIQGGGGYGYTF
DNA: TGTGCCAGTAGTATACAGGGAGGGGGGGGCTATGGCTACACCTTC

size: NA
V: TRBV19
J: TRBJ1-6
D: NA
CDR3: CATPEALGSPLHF
DNA: TGTGCCACCCCAGAGGCCCTCGGTTCACCCCTCCACTTT

size: NA
V: TRBV5-6
J: TRBJ2-1
D: NA
CDR3: CASRSVANEQFF
DNA: TGTGCCAGCAGAAGTGTGGCCAATGAGCAGTTCTTC

size: once
V: TRBV6-5
J: TRBJ1-2
D: NA
CDR3: CASSYSTQGIGYTF
DNA: TGTGCCAGCAGTTACTCTACCCAGGGGATCGGCTACACCTTC

size: NA
V: TRBV7-6
J: TRBJ2-3
D: NA
CDR3: CASSLGYSRRPSPDTQYF
DNA: TGTGCCAGCAGCTTAGGGTATTCGCGGCGCCCGTCCCCAGATACGCAGTATTTT

size: NA
V: TRBV30
J: TRBJ2-2
D: TRBD2
CDR3: CAWLGLAGTGELFF
DNA: TGTGCCTGGCTTGGACTAGCCGGTACCGGGGAGCTGTTTTTT